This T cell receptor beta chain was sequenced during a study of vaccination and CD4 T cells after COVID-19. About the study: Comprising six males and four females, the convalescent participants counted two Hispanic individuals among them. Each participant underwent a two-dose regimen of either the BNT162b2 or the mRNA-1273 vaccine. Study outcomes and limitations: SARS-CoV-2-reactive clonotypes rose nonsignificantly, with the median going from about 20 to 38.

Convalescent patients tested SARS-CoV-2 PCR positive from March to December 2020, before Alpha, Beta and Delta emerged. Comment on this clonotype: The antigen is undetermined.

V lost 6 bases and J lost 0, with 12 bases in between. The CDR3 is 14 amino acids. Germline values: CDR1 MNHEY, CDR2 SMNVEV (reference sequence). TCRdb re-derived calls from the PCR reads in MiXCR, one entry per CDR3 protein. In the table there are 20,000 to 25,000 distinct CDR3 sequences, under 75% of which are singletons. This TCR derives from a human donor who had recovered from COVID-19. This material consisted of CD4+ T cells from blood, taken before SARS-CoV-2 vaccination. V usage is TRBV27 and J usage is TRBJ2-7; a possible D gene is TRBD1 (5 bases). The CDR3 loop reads CASRWQGSSYEQYF. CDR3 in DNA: TGTGCCAGCAGATGGCAGGGATCCTCCTACGAGCAGTACTTC.